The source of this T cell receptor (beta chain) is a study of T cells in Graves' hyperthyroidism and ophthalmopathy. Turning to the study itself: Pretreatment peripheral blood was obtained at initial diagnosis.

It was RNA transcripts that yielded the amplified TCR beta CDR3 regions. HTBI primers were employed in a first-round RT-PCR of the TCR CDR3. TCRdb re-derived calls from the multiplex PCR reads in MiXCR, one entry per CDR3 protein. The sample contains 250,000 to 300,000 distinct CDR3 sequences, around 19% of which appear only once. This clonotype was seen repeatedly, ten times or more. Its specificity is unknown. The CDR3 length is 15 residues. CDR1 is DFQATT, CDR2 SNEGSKA, per germline (reference sequence). The V and J ends lost 5 bases and 0 bases, in that order; junction bases with no gene match: 6. Study findings and constraints: Progression to ophthalmopathy was predicted a median of approximately 6.4 months early. In simple terms, a model built on 13 V-J features told ophthalmopathy apart from stable hyperthyroidism. Blood held most thyroid clonotypes expanded above 0.001 frequency.

The rearrangement uses TRBV20-1 and TRBJ2-5; 10 bases fit TRBD2. Material for sequencing was blood. The TCR originated in a man aged 50-60 years with Graves' ophthalmopathy. The CDR3 region has the DNA TGCAGTGCTGCCCGGACTAGCGGAGACCAAGAGACCCAGTACTTC. Translated: CSAARTSGDQETQYF.